This TCR beta chain was profiled in a study of cytomegalovirus exposure and HLA in healthy donors. PCR amplification relied on 60 Vbeta primers (plus 13 Jbeta primers). Profiled with immunoSEQ multiplex PCR; TCRdb holds only in-frame clones, not every one. The sample shows some 96,000 clones, around four fifths of them seen only once. CDR1 is SGHRS and CDR2 is YFSETQ in the germline V gene. This CDR3 region has 15 residues. Trimming at V came to 4 bases and at J to 5 bases, leaving 10 bases not matched to a gene. The chain employs TRBV5-1 and TRBJ2-5; 8 positions agree with TRBD1. The receptor's source is a woman aged 55-70 years in good health and CMV-seronegative. The sample comprised PBMCs. The CDR3 DNA sequence: TGCGCCAGCAGCCCTACATCCAGGGGGCATGAGACCCAGTACTTC. Protein product: CASSPTSRGHETQYF.